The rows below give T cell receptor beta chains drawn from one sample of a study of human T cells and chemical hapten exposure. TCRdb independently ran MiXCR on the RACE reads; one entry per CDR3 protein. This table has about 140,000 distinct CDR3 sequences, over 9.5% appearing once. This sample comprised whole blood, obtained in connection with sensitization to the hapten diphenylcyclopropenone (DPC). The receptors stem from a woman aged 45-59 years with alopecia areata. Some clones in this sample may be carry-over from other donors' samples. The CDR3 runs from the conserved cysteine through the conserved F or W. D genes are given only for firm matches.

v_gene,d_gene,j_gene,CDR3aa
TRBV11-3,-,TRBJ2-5,CASSLGGGIGETQYF
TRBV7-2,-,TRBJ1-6,CASSSDGNNSPLHF
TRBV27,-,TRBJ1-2,CASSLNSDRKGYTF
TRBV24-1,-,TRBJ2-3,CATSDLLGQGGPDTQYF
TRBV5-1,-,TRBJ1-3,CASSLDKSSGNTIYF
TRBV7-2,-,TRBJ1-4,CASSVPSFNEKLFF
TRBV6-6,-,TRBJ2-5,CASSYGRTQETQYF
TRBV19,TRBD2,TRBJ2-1,CASSIGSGDYNEQFF
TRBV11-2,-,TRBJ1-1,CASSLVLGQEAFF
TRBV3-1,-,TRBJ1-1,CASSQVVTAEAFF
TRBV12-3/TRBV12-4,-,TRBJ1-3,CASSFVLQGLNTIYF
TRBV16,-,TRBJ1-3,CASSQSNQHSGNTIYF
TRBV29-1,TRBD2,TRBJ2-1,CSVVNPIRLAGDYNEQFF
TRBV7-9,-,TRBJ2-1,CASSLAGPEQFF
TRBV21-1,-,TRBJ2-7,CASSLGERWSSYEQYF
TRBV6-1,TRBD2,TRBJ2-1,CASTPGLAGSSYNEQFF
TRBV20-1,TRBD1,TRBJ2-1,CSASERDRVYNEQFF
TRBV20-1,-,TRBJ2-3,CSAESAQKGTDTQYF
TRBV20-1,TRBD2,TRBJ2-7,CSASPTSGTSYEQYF
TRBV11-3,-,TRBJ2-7,CASSRLASTSYEQYF
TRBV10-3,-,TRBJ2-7,CAISESTGTYEQYF
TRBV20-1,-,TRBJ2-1,CSARDIPVDRYNEQFF
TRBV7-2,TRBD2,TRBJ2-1,CASSLVGTRALDEQFF
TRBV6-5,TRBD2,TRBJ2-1,CASSYARLAGGLNEQFF
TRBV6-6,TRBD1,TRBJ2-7,CASSYPAGQGAHEQYF
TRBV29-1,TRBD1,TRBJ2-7,CSVGQGAYEQYF
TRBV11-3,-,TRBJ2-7,CASSLGVGTLSYEQYF
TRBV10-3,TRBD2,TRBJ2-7,CAIGSSGRSYEQYF
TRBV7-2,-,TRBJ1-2,CASSLSGSAVMGGYTF
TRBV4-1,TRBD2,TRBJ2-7,CASSLVAGQSYEQYF
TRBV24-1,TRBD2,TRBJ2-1,CATSDLRGGAYNEQFF
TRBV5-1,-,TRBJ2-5,CASSLVGTQTQYF
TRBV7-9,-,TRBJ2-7,CASSPWDSLVGYEQYF
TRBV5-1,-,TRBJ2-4,CASSRTGAAKNIQYF
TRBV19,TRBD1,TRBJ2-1,CASSATGGSYNEQFF
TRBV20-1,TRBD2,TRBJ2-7,CSAVPGGSIAYEQYF
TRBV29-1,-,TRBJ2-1,CSVTGAGEQFF
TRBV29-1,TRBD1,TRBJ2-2,CSVRTGWTGELFF
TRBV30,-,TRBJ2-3,CAWSVDGTSTDTQYF
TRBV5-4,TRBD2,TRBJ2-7,CASSSLAGAEYEQHF
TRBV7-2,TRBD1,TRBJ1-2,CASSPGQGRGYTF
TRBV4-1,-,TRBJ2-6,CASSQGSSSGANVLTF
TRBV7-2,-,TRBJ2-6,CASSLAPTGSGANVLTF
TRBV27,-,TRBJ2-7,CASSSSRGPYEQYF
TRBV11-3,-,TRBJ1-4,CASSVVYSGKLFF
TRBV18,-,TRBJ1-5,CASSDGQHQPQHF
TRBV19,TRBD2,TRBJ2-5,CASSATSGAQETQYF
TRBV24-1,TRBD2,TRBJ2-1,CATSDPGTSGRSIHNEQFF
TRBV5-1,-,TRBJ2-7,CASSTGGARDYEQYF
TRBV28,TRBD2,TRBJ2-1,CASSLGASGRVYNEQFF
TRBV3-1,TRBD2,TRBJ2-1,CASRPSGTYNEQFF
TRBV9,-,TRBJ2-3,CASSVAAYTDTQYF
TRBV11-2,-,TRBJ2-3,CASSLATGRADTQYF
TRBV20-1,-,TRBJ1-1,CSASMTGNTEAFF
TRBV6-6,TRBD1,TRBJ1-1,CASSFLTGGTEAFF
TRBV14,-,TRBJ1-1,CASSSRGTSGTEAFF
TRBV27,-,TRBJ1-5,CASSLWGTGPNQPQHF
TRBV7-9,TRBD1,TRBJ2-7,CASSTGQGTYEQYF
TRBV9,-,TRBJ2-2,CASSRDWSTTGELFF
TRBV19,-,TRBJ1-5,CASTKGVWQPQHF